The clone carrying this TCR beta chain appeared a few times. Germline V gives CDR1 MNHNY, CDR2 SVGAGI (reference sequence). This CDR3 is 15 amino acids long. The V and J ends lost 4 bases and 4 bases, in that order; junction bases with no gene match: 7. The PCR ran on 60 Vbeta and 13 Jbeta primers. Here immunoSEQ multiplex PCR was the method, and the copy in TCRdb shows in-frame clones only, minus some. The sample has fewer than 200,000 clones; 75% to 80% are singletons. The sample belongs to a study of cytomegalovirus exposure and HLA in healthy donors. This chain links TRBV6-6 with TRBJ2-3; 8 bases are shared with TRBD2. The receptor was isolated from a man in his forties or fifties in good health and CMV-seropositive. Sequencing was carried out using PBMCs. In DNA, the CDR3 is TGTGCCAGCAGTTCCCCGGGACTAGGCGCAGATACGCAGTATTTT. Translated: CASSSPGLGADTQYF.